The 5 T cell receptor beta chains reported below all come from one sample, sequenced in a study of glioma-infiltrating T cells after dendritic cell vaccination. As to time point: after dendritic cell vaccination, including at tumor progression/relapse. Libraries were prepared by immunoSEQ multiplex PCR; TCRdb keeps only in-frame clonotypes and omits some of them. The profile shows some 91,000 clones, around four fifths of them singletons. Source: blood, taken after dendritic cell vaccination. These receptors were taken from a human donor with glioblastoma.

This chain uses TRBV30 with TRBJ2-6; TRBD1 aligns across 8 bases. The CDR3 spans 14 residues. V was pared by 8 bases and J by 4 bases, with 7 bases of the junction left unmatched. The germline V gene encodes CDR1 GTSNPN and CDR2 SVGIG (reference sequence). CDR3 region: CAHQGALGANVLTF. The CDR3 bases are TGTGCCCATCAGGGGGCACTCGGGGCCAACGTCCTGACTTTC.

V is TRBV29-1 and J is TRBJ2-4; no reliable D call. The CDR3 has 15 amino acids. CDR1 is SQVTM and CDR2 is ANQGSEA in the germline V gene. V lost 0 bases to trimming and J lost 1 base, with 10 bases between them. The CDR3 region is CSVEEESRAKNIQYF. CDR3 DNA sequence: TGCAGCGTTGAAGAGGAGAGTAGGGCCAAAAACATTCAGTACTTC.

The genes are TRBV23-1 and TRBJ2-7; D possibly matches TRBD1 or TRBD2 (6 bases each). TRBV23-1 has ORF status, its function being uncertain. The CDR3 loop spans 15 amino acids. Deletions cut 0 bases from V and 7 bases from J, with 16 bases between. CDR3 bases: TGCGCCAGCAGTCAATCGTCGGGGGCGGCGGGGGAGCAGTACGTC. Translating it yields CASSQSSGAAGEQYV.

The V gene is TRBV18, the J gene TRBJ1-1; D call uncertain. From germline, CDR1 is KGHSH and CDR2 LQKENI. With 5 bases removed from V and 1 base from J, the gap between germline ends came to 8 bases. This CDR3 has 13 amino acids. The CDR3 sequence: CASSSSRNTEAFF. The CDR3, as DNA: TGTGCCAGCTCATCGTCGAGGAACACTGAAGCTTTCTTT.

This clone was observed a single time. The chain uses TRBV2 and TRBJ2-3; TRBD2 matches at 12 bases. The CDR3 is made up of 15 amino acids. V lost 5 bases and J lost 6; bases outside the gene matches: 6. Looked up from germline, CDR1 is SNHLY and CDR2 is FYNNEI. The CDR3 region is CASSPSGGARDTQYF. The CDR3 bases are TGTGCCAGCAGTCCTAGCGGGGGGGCTAGGGATACGCAGTATTTT. The variable domain in full, completed from reference TRBV2 and TRBJ2-3, reads EPEVTQTPSHQVTQMGQEVILRCVPISNHLYFYWYRQILGQKVEFLVSFYNNEISEKSEIFDDQFSVERPDGSNFTLKIRSTKLEDSAMYFCASSPSGGARDTQYFGPGTRLTVL.